This T cell receptor (beta chain) emerged from a study of cytomegalovirus exposure and HLA in healthy donors. Regarding the study as a whole: A classifier reportedly called cytomegalovirus status with high sensitivity and specificity.

The PCR had 60 Vbeta and 13 Jbeta primers. Only in-frame clones appear in the TCRdb table, and some are missing; sequencing was by immunoSEQ multiplex PCR. Altogether about 200,000 clones are present, around 77% being singletons, with the ten largest covering roughly 3%. This clone showed up just once. Its antigen is still unknown. The sequence derives from a woman in her 30s in good health and CMV-seronegative. The specimen was PBMCs.

CDR3 residues: CASSPPAGYNEQFF. CDR3 sequence (DNA): TGTGCCAGCAGCCCCCCCGCGGGGTACAATGAGCAGTTCTTC. The chain carries TRBV9 and TRBJ2-1, with a weak D call TRBD2 (6 bases). V dropped 4 bases and J dropped 4 bases, with 12 bases sitting between them. The CDR3 contains 14 residues. Germline CDR1 and CDR2: SGDLS and YYNGEE.